The clone carrying this TCR beta chain was seen ten or more times. Its cognate antigen is unknown. The source of the sample is a study of T-cell reconstitution after alpha-beta-depleted transplantation in children. Study-wide results and caveats: Several hundred expanded graft clones reportedly gave rise to the alpha-beta T cells present about two months after transplant. Newly generated T cells supplied most T-cell counts and diversity one year post-transplant. Some patients owed their high day-60 TCRbeta diversity to surviving recipient T cells and thymic progenitors.

The TCRbeta library was prepared with unique molecular identifiers. TCRdb processed the PCR reads anew with MiXCR; each CDR3 protein has one entry. The data hold some 200,000 distinct CDR3 sequences, with approximately 7% observed a single time. Germline CDR1 DFQATT, CDR2 SNEGSKA (reference sequence). Trimming shortened V by 0 bases and J by 6 bases, and 9 bases separated the two germline ends. This CDR3 is 13 amino acids long. Sequences were derived from PBMCs, sampled before TCRalphabeta/CD19-depleted stem cell transplant. This sequence was found in a boy younger than 10 with acute lymphoblastic leukemia, due to receive a stem cell transplant. This chain joins TRBV20-1 and TRBJ2-1; possibly TRBD2 for D (5 bases). The CDR3: CSARDTLANEQFF. The CDR3 nucleotides are TGCAGTGCTAGAGATACTCTAGCCAATGAGCAGTTCTTC.